The present T cell receptor beta chain was sequenced within a study of beta chain features in type 1 diabetes. Overall study findings and caveats: Healthy donors had naive, central memory and Treg TCRB repertoires that appeared less similar than those seen among patients. In all four CD4+ subsets, TCRB CDR3 length was significantly, moderately reduced in type 1 diabetes.

The whole isolated RNA underwent reverse transcription, so sequencing captured expressed TCRB transcripts. Profiling relied on immunoSEQ multiplex PCR, and the TCRdb table lists in-frame clones only, not all of them. Of 150,000 to 200,000 clones in the sample, roughly 60% were seen once. This clone has a handful of counts. The antigen is unknown. Germline CDR1 and CDR2: SGHTA and FQGNSA. This CDR3 region has 16 residues. With V trimmed by 6 bases and J by 6 bases, 7 bases remained unmatched. CD4+ naive, central memory, regulatory and stem cell-like memory cells were sorted via CD45RO/CCR7/CD25/CD127/CD95/CD27.

Sequenced sample: naive CD4+ T cells from blood. This chain uses TRBV7-2 with TRBJ1-6, with TRBD1 identical over 11 bases. This sequence was found in a man under 40 with type 1 diabetes. The CDR3 here is CASSPWGTGGNSPLHF. In DNA, the CDR3 is TGTGCCAGCAGTCCCTGGGGGACAGGGGGTAATTCACCCCTCCACTTT.